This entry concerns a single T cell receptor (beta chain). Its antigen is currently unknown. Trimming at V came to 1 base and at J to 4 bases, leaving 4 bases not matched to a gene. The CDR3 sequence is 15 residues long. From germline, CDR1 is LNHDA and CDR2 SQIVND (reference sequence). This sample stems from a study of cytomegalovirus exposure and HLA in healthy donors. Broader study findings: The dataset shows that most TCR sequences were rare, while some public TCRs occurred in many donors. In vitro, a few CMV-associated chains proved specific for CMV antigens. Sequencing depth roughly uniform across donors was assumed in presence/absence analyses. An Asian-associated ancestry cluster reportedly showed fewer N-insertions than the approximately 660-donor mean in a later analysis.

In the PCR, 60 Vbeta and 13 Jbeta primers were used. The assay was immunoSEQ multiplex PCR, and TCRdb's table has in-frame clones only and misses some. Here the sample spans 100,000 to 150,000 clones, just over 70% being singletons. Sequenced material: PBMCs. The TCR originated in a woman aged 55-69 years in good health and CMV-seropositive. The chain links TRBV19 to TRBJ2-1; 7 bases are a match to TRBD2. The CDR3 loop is CASSIAGGRYNEQFF. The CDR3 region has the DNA TGTGCCAGTAGTATAGCCGGGGGGAGATACAATGAGCAGTTCTTC. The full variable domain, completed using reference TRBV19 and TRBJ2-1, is DGGITQSPKYLFRKEGQNVTLSCEQNLNHDAMYWYRQDPGQGLRLIYYSQIVNDFQKGDIAEGYSVSREKKESFPLTVTSAQKNPTAFYLCASSIAGGRYNEQFFGPGTRLTVL.